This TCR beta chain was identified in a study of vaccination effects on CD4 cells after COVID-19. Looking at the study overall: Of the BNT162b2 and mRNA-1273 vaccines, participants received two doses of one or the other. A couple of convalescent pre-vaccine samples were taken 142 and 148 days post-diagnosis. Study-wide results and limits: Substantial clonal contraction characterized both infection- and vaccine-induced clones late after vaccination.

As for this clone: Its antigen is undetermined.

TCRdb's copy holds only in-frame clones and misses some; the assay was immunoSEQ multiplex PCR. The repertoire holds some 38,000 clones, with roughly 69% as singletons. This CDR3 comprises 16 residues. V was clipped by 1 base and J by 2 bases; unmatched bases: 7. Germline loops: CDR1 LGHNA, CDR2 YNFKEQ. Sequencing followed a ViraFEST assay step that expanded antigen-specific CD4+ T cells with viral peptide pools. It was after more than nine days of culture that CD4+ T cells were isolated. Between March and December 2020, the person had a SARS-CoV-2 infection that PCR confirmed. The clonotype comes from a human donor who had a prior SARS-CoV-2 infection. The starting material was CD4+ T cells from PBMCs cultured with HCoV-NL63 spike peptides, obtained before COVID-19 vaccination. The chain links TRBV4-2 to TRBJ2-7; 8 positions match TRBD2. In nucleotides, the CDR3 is TGTGCCAGCAGCCAAGGTATAGCGGGATCAACCTACGAGCAGTACTTC. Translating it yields CASSQGIAGSTYEQYF.